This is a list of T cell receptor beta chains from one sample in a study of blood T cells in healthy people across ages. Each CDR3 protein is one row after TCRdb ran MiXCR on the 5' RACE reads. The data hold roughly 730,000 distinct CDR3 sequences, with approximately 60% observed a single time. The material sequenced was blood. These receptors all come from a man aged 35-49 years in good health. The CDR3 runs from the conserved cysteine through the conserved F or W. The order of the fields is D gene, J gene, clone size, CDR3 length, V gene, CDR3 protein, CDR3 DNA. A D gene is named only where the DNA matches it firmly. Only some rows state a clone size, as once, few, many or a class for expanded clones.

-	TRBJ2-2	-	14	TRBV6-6	CASSTLRDIGELFF	TGTGCCAGCAGTACACTCAGGGACATCGGGGAGCTGTTTTTT
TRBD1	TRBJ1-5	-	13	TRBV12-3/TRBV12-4	CASRPTGNQPQHF	TGTGCCAGCAGGCCGACAGGGAATCAGCCCCAGCATTTT
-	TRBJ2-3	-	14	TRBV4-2	CASSQDRFADTQYF	TGTGCCAGCAGCCAAGATCGGTTTGCAGATACGCAGTATTTT
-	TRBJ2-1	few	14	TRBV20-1	CSARDGLIYNEQFF	TGCAGTGCTAGAGATGGACTAATCTACAATGAGCAGTTCTTC
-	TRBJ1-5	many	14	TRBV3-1	CASSQGEGDQPQHF	TGTGCCAGCAGCCAAGGAGAGGGGGATCAGCCCCAGCATTTT
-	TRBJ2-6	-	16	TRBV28	CASSLSHASGANVLTF	TGTGCCAGCAGTTTATCCCACGCCTCTGGGGCCAACGTCCTGACTTTC
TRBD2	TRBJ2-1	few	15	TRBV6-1	CASTQAGVSYNEQFF	TGTGCCAGCACCCAAGCGGGAGTATCCTACAATGAGCAGTTCTTC
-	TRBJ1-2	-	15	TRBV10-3	CAISEPLDGTFDYTF	TGTGCCATCAGTGAGCCCCTTGACGGGACTTTTGACTACACCTTC
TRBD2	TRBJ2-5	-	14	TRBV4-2	CASSQEQTSVTQYF	TGTGCCAGCAGCCAAGAACAGACTAGCGTTACCCAGTACTTC
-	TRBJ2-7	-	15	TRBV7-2	CASSSSPQPSYEQYF	TGTGCCAGCAGCTCCTCTCCCCAGCCCTCCTACGAGCAGTACTTC
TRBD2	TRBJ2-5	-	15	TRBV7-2	CASSTSSGEQETQYF	TGTGCCAGCAGCACGTCTAGCGGGGAACAAGAGACCCAGTACTTC
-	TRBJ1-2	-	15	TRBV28	CASSTTGTPYPGYTF	TGTGCCAGCAGTACAACCGGGACACCCTATCCAGGCTACACCTTC
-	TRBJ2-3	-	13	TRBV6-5	CASSSTLNLAQYF	TGTGCCAGCAGTTCCACATTGAACCTTGCGCAGTATTTT
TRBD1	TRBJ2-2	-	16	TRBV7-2	CASSQGQGSNTGELFF	TGTGCCAGCAGCCAAGGACAGGGTTCGAACACCGGGGAGCTGTTTTTT
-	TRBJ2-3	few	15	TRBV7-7	CARVTGKVATDTQYF	TGTGCTAGGGTTACAGGGAAGGTCGCCACAGATACGCAGTATTTT
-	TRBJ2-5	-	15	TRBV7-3	CASSLKGQVQETQYF	TGTGCCAGCAGCTTAAAGGGACAAGTACAAGAGACCCAGTACTTC
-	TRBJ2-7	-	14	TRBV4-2	CASSQVGGAYEQYF	TGTGCCAGCAGCCAAGTGGGGGGAGCCTACGAGCAGTACTTC
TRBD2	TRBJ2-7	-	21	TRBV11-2	CASSLDLALLRTGGLSYEQYF	TGTGCCAGCAGCTTAGATTTAGCACTCCTTCGAACGGGAGGACTCTCCTACGAGCAGTACTTC
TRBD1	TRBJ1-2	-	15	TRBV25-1	CASRPGQVSNYGYTF	TGTGCCAGCAGGCCGGGACAGGTTTCTAACTATGGCTACACCTTC
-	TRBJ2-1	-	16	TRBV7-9	CASSFPDATLNNEQFF	TGTGCCAGCAGCTTTCCTGACGCGACCCTTAACAATGAGCAGTTCTTC
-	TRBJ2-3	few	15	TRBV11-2	CASSPVGSSTDTQYF	TGTGCCAGCAGCCCGGTAGGCAGTAGCACAGATACGCAGTATTTT
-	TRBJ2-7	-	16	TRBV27	CASSFGSLMGSYEQYF	TGTGCCAGCAGTTTCGGGTCACTAATGGGGTCCTACGAGCAGTACTTC
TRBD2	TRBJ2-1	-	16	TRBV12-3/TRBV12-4	CASSPNSGSVGNEQFF	TGTGCCAGCAGTCCAAATAGCGGGAGCGTTGGGAATGAGCAGTTCTTC
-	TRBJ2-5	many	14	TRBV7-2	CASSLRFIGETQYF	TGTGCCAGCAGCTTAAGATTTATCGGAGAGACCCAGTACTTC
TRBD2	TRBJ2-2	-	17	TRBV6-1	CASTATSGGANTGELFF	TGTGCCAGCACGGCAACTAGCGGGGGGGCGAACACCGGGGAGCTGTTTTTT
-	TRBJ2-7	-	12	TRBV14	CASSRKAYEQYF	TGTGCCAGCAGCCGCAAGGCCTACGAGCAGTACTTC
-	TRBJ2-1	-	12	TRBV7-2	CASSSLRGEQFF	TGTGCCAGCAGCTCCCTCCGAGGGGAGCAGTTCTTC
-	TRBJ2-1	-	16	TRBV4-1	CASSQDLAQTYNEQFF	TGCGCCAGCAGCCAAGATCTAGCGCAGACCTACAATGAGCAGTTCTTC
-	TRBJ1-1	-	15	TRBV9	CASSVEVGADTEAFF	TGTGCCAGCAGCGTAGAGGTGGGGGCGGACACTGAAGCTTTCTTT